This T cell receptor beta chain is from a study of blood T cell repertoires in COVID-19. At the level of the study: From the United States, Italy and Spain came samples of acute and convalescent COVID-19. PBMCs, B-cell-depleted T cells, or T cells were the source of the cDNA or gDNA that made up the material.

Germline V gene data show CDR1 as MGHRA and CDR2 as YSYEKL. V lost 5 bases to trimming and J lost 7 bases, with 8 bases between them. The CDR3 totals 11 residues. Original handling: For nucleated cells, counts were estimated from reference gene primer amplification. Measured with immunoSEQ multiplex PCR; TCRdb has only the in-frame clones, and not every one. The V and J calls and the clone size are those of that table, but D and trimming were determined from the DNA. The data contain over 100,000 clones, 86% of them singletons. Sequenced input: peripheral blood. The receptor was derived from a man between 35 and 55 years old with acute or convalescent COVID-19. The chain is built from TRBV4-1 and TRBJ1-2; D might be TRBD1 (6 bases). The CDR3 here is CASSSGVGYTF. The CDR3 DNA sequence: TGCGCCAGCAGCTCAGGGGTTGGCTACACCTTC.